The clone carrying this T cell receptor beta chain was seen a handful of times. Clones were sequenced by immunoSEQ multiplex PCR, and TCRdb holds only the in-frame ones, with some missing. This sample has 120,000 to 150,000 clones, with 85% to 90% found just once. Germline CDR1 is LGHDT and CDR2 is YNNKEL (reference sequence). The ends were cut back, 1 base at V and 5 bases at J, with 3 bases in the middle. The CDR3 totals 12 residues. This sample was included in a study of blood T cell repertoires in COVID-19. Study details: Samples taken during acute and convalescent COVID-19 were collected in the United States, Italy and Spain. PBMCs, B-cell-depleted T cells, or T cells were the source of the cDNA or gDNA that made up the material.

The chain is built from TRBV3-1 (or the pseudogene TRBV3-2) and TRBJ1-5; D call uncertain. The TCR was taken from a woman at least 80 years old with acute or convalescent COVID-19. The sequenced sample was peripheral blood. CDR3 coding DNA: TGTGCCAGCAGCCAAGCAGATCAGCCCCAGCATTTT. Its translation is CASSQADQPQHF.